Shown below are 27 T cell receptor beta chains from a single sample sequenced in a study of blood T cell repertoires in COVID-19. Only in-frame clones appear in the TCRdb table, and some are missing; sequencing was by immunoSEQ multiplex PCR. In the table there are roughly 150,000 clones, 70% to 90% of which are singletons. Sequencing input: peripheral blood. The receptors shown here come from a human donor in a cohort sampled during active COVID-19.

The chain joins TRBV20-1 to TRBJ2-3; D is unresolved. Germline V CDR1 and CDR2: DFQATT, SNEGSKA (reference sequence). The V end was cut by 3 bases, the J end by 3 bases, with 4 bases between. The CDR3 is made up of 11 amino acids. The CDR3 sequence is CSARRTDTQYF. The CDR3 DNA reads TGCAGTGCTAGGAGAACAGATACGCAGTATTTT.

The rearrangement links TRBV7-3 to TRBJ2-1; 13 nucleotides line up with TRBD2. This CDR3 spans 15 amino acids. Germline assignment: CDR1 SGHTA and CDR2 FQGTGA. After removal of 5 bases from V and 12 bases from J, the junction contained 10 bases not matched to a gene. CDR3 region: CASSPDGTSGIGQFF. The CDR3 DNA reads TGTGCCAGCAGCCCCGACGGGACTAGCGGGATAGGGCAGTTCTTC. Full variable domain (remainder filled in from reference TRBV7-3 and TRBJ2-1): GAGVSQTPSNKVTEKGKYVELRCDPISGHTALYWYRQSLGQGPEFLIYFQGTGAADDSGLPNDRFFAVRPEGSVSTLKIQRTERGDSAVYLCASSPDGTSGIGQFFGPGTRLTVL.

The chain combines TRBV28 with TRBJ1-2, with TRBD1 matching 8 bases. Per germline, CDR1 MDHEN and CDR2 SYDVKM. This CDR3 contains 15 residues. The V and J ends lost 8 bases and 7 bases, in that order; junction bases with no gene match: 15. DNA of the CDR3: TGTGCCAGCTGGGACAGGTGGGGAAGACGGGGTGGCTACACCTTC. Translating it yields CASWDRWGRRGGYTF.

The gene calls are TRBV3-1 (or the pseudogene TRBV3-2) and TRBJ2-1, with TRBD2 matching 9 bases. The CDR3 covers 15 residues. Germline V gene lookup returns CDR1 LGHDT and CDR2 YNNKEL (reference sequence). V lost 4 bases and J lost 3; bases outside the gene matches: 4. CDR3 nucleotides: TGTGCCAGCAGCCTTAGCGGGGGAATCTACAATGAGCAGTTCTTC. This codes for CASSLSGGIYNEQFF.

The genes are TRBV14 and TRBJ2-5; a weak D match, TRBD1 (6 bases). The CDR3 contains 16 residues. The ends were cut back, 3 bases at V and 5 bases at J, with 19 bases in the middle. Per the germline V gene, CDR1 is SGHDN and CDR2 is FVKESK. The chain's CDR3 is CASSHQLGAGTETQYF. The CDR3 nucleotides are TGTGCCAGCAGCCACCAACTGGGGGCAGGGACGGAGACCCAGTACTTC.

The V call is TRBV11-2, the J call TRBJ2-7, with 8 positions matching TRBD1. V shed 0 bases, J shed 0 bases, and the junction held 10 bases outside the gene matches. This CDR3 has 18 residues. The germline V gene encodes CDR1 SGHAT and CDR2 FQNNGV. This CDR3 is CASSLDTRGRRSSYEQYF. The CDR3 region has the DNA TGTGCCAGCAGCTTAGATACCAGGGGGCGGAGGAGCTCCTACGAGCAGTACTTC.

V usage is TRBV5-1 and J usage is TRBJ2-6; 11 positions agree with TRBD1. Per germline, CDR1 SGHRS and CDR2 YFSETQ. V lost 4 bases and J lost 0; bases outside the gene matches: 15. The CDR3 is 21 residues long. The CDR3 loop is CASSPYRDRGGVSSGANVLTF. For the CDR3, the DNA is TGCGCCAGCAGCCCCTACCGGGACAGGGGGGGGGTAAGCTCTGGGGCCAACGTCCTGACTTTC.

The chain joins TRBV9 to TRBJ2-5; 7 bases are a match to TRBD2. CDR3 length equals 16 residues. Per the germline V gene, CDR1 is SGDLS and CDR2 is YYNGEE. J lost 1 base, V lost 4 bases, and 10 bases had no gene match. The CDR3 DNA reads TGTGCCAGCAGCCCCAGTCCCGGGACTACCCAAGAGACCCAGTACTTC. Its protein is CASSPSPGTTQETQYF.

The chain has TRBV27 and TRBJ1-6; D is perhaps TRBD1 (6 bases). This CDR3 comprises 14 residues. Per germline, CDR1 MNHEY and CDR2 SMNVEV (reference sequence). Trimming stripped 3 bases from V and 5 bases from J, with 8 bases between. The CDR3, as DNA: TGTGCCAGCAGTTTCTACAGGGATAATTCACCCCTCCACTTT. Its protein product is CASSFYRDNSPLHF.

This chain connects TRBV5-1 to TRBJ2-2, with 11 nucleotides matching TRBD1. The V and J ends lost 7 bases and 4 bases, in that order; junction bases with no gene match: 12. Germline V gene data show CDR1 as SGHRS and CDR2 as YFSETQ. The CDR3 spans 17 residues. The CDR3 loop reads CASARTGGLGTTGELFF. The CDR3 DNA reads TGCGCCAGCGCGCGGACAGGGGGCCTCGGTACCACCGGGGAGCTGTTTTTT.

CDR3 sequence reads: CASSYLLTENTEAFF. The CDR3 bases are TGTGCCAGCAGTTACTTGTTGACAGAGAACACTGAAGCTTTCTTT. V is TRBV6-6 and J is TRBJ1-1, with D maybe TRBD1 (5 bases). The germline gives CDR1 MNHNY, CDR2 SVGAGI (reference sequence). The V end was cut by 1 base, the J end by 1 base, with 10 bases between. The CDR3 covers 15 residues.

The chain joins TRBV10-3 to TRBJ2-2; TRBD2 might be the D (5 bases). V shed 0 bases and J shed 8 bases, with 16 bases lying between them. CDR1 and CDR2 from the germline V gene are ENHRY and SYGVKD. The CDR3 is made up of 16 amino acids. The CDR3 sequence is CAISESAGVTPGELFF. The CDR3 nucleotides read TGTGCCATCAGTGAGTCGGCGGGTGTGACACCGGGGGAGCTGTTTTTT.

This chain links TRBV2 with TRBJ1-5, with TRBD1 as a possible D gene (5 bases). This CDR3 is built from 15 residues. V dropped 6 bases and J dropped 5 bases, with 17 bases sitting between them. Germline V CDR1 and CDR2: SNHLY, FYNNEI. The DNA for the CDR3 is TGTGCCAGCAGGATGGGGGGGACTTTGCATCAGCCCCAGCATTTT. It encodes CASRMGGTLHQPQHF.

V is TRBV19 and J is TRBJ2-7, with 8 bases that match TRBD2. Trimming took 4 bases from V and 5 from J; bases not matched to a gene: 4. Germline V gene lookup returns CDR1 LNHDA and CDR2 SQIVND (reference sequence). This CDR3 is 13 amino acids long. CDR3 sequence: CASSTGTRDEQYF. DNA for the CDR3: TGTGCCAGTAGTACGGGGACTAGGGACGAGCAGTACTTC.

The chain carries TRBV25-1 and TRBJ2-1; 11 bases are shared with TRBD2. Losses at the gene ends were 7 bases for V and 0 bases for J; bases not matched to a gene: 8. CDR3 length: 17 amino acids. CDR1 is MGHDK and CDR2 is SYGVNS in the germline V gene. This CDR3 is CASNRTSGRYSYNEQFF. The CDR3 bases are TGTGCCAGCAATCGGACTAGCGGGCGCTACTCCTACAATGAGCAGTTCTTC.

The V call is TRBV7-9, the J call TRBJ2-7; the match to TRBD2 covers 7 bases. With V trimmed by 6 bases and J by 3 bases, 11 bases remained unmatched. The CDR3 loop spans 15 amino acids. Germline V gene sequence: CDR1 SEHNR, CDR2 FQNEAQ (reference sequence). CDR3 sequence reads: CASSRQASGSYEQYF. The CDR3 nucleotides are TGTGCCAGCAGTCGCCAAGCTAGCGGAAGCTACGAGCAGTACTTC.

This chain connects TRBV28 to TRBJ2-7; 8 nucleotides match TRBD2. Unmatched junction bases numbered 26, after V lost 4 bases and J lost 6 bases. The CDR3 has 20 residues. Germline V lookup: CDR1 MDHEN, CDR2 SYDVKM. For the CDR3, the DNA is TGTGCCAGCAGTTCCCCCCGGGGAGGGAGGAGACCGGGACTAGAGATCGAGCAGTACTTC. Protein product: CASSSPRGGRRPGLEIEQYF. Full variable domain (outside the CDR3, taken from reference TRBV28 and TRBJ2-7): DVKVTQSSRYLVKRTGEKVFLECVQDMDHENMFWYRQDPGLGLRLIYFSYDVKMKEKGDIPEGYSVSREKKERFSLILESASTNQTSMYLCASSSPRGGRRPGLEIEQYFGPGTRLTVT.

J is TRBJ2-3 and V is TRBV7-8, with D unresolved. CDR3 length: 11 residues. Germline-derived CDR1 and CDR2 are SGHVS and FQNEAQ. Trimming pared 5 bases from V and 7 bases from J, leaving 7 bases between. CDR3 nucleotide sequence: TGTGCCAGCAGCGAGAGGAATACGCAGTATTTT. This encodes CASSERNTQYF.

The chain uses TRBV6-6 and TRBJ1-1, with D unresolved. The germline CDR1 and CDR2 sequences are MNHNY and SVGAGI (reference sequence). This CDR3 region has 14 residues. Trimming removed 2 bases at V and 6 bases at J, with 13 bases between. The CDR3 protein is CASSYPTGRSEAFF. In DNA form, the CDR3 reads TGTGCCAGCAGTTACCCCACCGGGAGGTCTGAAGCTTTCTTT.

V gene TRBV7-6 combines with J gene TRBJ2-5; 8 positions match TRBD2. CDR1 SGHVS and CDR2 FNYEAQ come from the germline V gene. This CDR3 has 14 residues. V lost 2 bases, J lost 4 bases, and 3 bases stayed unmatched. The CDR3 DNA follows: TGTGCCAGCAGCTTACGACTAGCGTCAGAGACCCAGTACTTC. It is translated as CASSLRLASETQYF.

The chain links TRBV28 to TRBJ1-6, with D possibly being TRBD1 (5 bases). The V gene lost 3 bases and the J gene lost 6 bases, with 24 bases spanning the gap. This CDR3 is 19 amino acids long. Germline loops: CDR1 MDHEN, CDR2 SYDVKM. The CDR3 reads CASSFEAGPGREINSPLHF. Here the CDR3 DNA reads TGTGCCAGCAGTTTCGAGGCCGGGCCAGGCAGGGAAATTAATTCACCCCTCCACTTT.

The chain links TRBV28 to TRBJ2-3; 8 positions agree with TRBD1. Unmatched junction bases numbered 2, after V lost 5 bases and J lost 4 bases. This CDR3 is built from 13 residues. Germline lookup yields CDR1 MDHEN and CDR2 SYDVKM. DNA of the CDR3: TGTGCCAGCAGTGCCAGGGGGCCAGATACGCAGTATTTT. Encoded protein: CASSARGPDTQYF. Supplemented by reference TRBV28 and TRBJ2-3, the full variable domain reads DVKVTQSSRYLVKRTGEKVFLECVQDMDHENMFWYRQDPGLGLRLIYFSYDVKMKEKGDIPEGYSVSREKKERFSLILESASTNQTSMYLCASSARGPDTQYFGPGTRLTVL.

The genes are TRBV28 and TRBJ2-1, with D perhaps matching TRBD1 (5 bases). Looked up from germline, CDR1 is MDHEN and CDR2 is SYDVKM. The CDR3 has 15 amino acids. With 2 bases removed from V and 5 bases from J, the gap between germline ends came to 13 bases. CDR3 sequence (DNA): TGTGCCAGCAGTTTAGGGTCCCAGGGTCACAATGAGCAGTTCTTC. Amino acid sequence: CASSLGSQGHNEQFF.

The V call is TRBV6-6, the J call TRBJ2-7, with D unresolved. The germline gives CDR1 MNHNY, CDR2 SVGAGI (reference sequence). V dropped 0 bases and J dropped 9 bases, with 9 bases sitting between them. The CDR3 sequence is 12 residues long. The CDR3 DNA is TGTGCCAGCAGTTACTCCGGGTTGGGGCAGTACTTC. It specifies CASSYSGLGQYF.

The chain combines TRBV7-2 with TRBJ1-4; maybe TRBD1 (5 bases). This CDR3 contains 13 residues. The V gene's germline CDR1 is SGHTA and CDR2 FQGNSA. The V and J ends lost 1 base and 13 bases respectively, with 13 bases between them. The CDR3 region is CASSLVRQSGLFF. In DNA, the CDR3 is TGTGCCAGCAGCTTAGTCCGACAGTCGGGACTGTTTTTT.

As DNA, the CDR3 is TGCAGCGTTGAAGATCACGAGCGGGAGTCCCCAGATACGCAGTATTTT. Protein sequence: CSVEDHERESPDTQYF. The V gene is TRBV29-1, the J gene TRBJ2-3; 8 bases are shared with TRBD2. The V and J ends lost 0 bases and 4 bases, in that order; junction bases with no gene match: 9. The germline V gene has CDR1 SQVTM and CDR2 ANQGSEA. This CDR3 region has 16 residues.

For the CDR3, the DNA is TGTGCCAGCAGCGCCGGGACAGGGGATCAGCCCCAGCATTTT. The encoded protein is CASSAGTGDQPQHF. This sequence joins TRBV9 and TRBJ1-5; TRBD1 matches 10 bases. CDR1 is SGDLS and CDR2 is YYNGEE in the germline V gene. With 3 bases clipped from V and 5 bases from J, the junction kept 2 bases outside the gene matches. The CDR3 totals 14 residues.